A selection of T cell receptor beta chains follows, all from one sample in a study of blood T cell repertoires in COVID-19. TCRdb keeps only in-frame clones here, not all; method: immunoSEQ multiplex PCR. The sample has approximately 210,000 clones, 75% to 90% seen once. Material for sequencing was peripheral blood. The receptors were sampled from a human donor in a cohort sampled during active COVID-19. CDR3s include the opening cysteine and the closing phenylalanine or tryptophan. The D gene is left open where the match is weak. The size field is filled for only some rows; it gives once, few, many or a size class.

D gene: TRBD2
J gene: TRBJ2-5
V gene: TRBV6-5
clone size: once
CDR3 DNA: TGTGCCAGCACCGGACTAGCAGCCCAAGAGACCCAGTACTTC
CDR3 protein: CASTGLAAQETQYF

D gene: .
J gene: TRBJ2-1
V gene: TRBV5-6
clone size: .
CDR3 DNA: TGTGCCAGCAGCCAAACTAGGAACGAGCAGTTCTTC
CDR3 protein: CASSQTRNEQFF

D gene: TRBD1
J gene: TRBJ1-3
V gene: TRBV12-3/TRBV12-4
clone size: .
CDR3 DNA: TGTGCCAGCAGTCGGGACAGGGGAAACACCATATATTTT
CDR3 protein: CASSRDRGNTIYF

D gene: .
J gene: TRBJ2-7
V gene: TRBV19
clone size: .
CDR3 DNA: TGTGCCAGTAGTATATGGGACAAACCCTACGAGCAGTACTTC
CDR3 protein: CASSIWDKPYEQYF

D gene: .
J gene: TRBJ2-1
V gene: TRBV18
clone size: .
CDR3 DNA: TGTGCCAGCTCACCAACCGCGGGATCCTACAATGAGCAGTTCTTC
CDR3 protein: CASSPTAGSYNEQFF

D gene: .
J gene: TRBJ2-7
V gene: TRBV19
clone size: .
CDR3 DNA: TGTGCCAGTAGCGTTACTAGCTCCTACGAGCAGTACTTC
CDR3 protein: CASSVTSSYEQYF

D gene: .
J gene: TRBJ2-7
V gene: TRBV6-5
clone size: .
CDR3 DNA: TGTGCCAGCAGTCTCGACGGGGTTGGGGAGCAGTACTTC
CDR3 protein: CASSLDGVGEQYF

D gene: TRBD1
J gene: TRBJ2-7
V gene: TRBV6-6
clone size: .
CDR3 DNA: TGTGCCAGCAGTTACCGGGACAGGGGATCCTACGAGCAGTACTTC
CDR3 protein: CASSYRDRGSYEQYF

D gene: TRBD2
J gene: TRBJ2-5
V gene: TRBV7-8
clone size: .
CDR3 DNA: TGTGCCAGCAGCTTAGCCCCAGCGGGAGGACAAGAGACCCAGTACTTC
CDR3 protein: CASSLAPAGGQETQYF

D gene: .
J gene: TRBJ2-5
V gene: TRBV7-9
clone size: .
CDR3 DNA: TGTGCCAGCAAACGGGAAAATCAAGAGACCCAGTACTTC
CDR3 protein: CASKRENQETQYF

D gene: .
J gene: TRBJ1-3
V gene: TRBV12-3/TRBV12-4
clone size: .
CDR3 DNA: TGTGCCAGCAGTTCCCACTCTGGAAACACCATATATTTT
CDR3 protein: CASSSHSGNTIYF

D gene: TRBD2
J gene: TRBJ2-7
V gene: TRBV28
clone size: .
CDR3 DNA: TGTGCCAGCAACCTTGGGGGGGCCTACGAGCAGTACTTC
CDR3 protein: CASNLGGAYEQYF

D gene: .
J gene: TRBJ1-1
V gene: TRBV7-9
clone size: .
CDR3 DNA: TGTGCCAGCAGCTTAGCTACAGTGAACACTGAAGCTTTCTTT
CDR3 protein: CASSLATVNTEAFF

D gene: TRBD1
J gene: TRBJ1-2
V gene: TRBV6-5
clone size: .
CDR3 DNA: TGTGCCAGCAGTAACCGGGACAGTAACTATGGCTACACCTTC
CDR3 protein: CASSNRDSNYGYTF

D gene: TRBD2
J gene: TRBJ2-1
V gene: TRBV9
clone size: .
CDR3 DNA: TGTGCCAGCAGCGTTTCCGGGACTAGCGATCTCAATGAGCAGTTCTTC
CDR3 protein: CASSVSGTSDLNEQFF

D gene: .
J gene: TRBJ1-2
V gene: TRBV27
clone size: few
CDR3 DNA: TGTGCCAGCAGTTCCCCCGGCAGGGGTTATGGCTACACCTTC
CDR3 protein: CASSSPGRGYGYTF

D gene: .
J gene: TRBJ1-3
V gene: TRBV6-1
clone size: .
CDR3 DNA: TGTGCCAGCAGTGAAGCGCGTAGCGCGGGGTTAAGCTCTGGAAACACCATATATTTT
CDR3 protein: CASSEARSAGLSSGNTIYF

D gene: .
J gene: TRBJ1-5
V gene: TRBV16
clone size: .
CDR3 DNA: TGTGCCAGCAGCCAATCGGGCTTCAACAATCAGCCCCAGCATTTT
CDR3 protein: CASSQSGFNNQPQHF

D gene: TRBD1
J gene: TRBJ2-1
V gene: TRBV7-2
clone size: .
CDR3 DNA: TGTGCCAGCAGCCATGGGGGGACAGGGGCGTTCTTC
CDR3 protein: CASSHGGTGAFF

D gene: .
J gene: TRBJ2-4
V gene: TRBV7-8
clone size: .
CDR3 DNA: TGTGCCAGCAGCCTAAGGCGGGGAGGGGGGGACATTCAGTACTTC
CDR3 protein: CASSLRRGGGDIQYF

D gene: .
J gene: TRBJ1-1
V gene: TRBV3-1/TRBV3-2
clone size: .
CDR3 DNA: TGTGCCAGCAGCCAAGATGGAGGGGTTGGAGGCACTGAAGCTTTCTTT
CDR3 protein: CASSQDGGVGGTEAFF

D gene: .
J gene: TRBJ2-1
V gene: TRBV4-3
clone size: .
CDR3 DNA: TGCGCCAGCAGCCAAGGTCCGGGATACAATGAGCAGTTCTTC
CDR3 protein: CASSQGPGYNEQFF

D gene: .
J gene: TRBJ2-5
V gene: TRBV2
clone size: .
CDR3 DNA: TGTGCCAGCAACGTGGAACTAGGTGGGACCCAGTACTTC
CDR3 protein: CASNVELGGTQYF

D gene: .
J gene: TRBJ2-1
V gene: TRBV7-3
clone size: .
CDR3 DNA: TGTGCCAGCAGCTTACTCGGGTGGCAGACCTACAATGAGCAGTTCTTC
CDR3 protein: CASSLLGWQTYNEQFF

D gene: TRBD2
J gene: TRBJ2-1
V gene: TRBV6-6
clone size: once
CDR3 DNA: TGTGCCAGCAGTCCTATAGCGGGAGATTACAATGAGCAGTTCTTC
CDR3 protein: CASSPIAGDYNEQFF

D gene: TRBD2
J gene: TRBJ2-1
V gene: TRBV6-2/TRBV6-3
clone size: .
CDR3 DNA: TGTGCCAGCAGTAAGACTAGCGGGAGATCGAATGAGCAGTTCTTC
CDR3 protein: CASSKTSGRSNEQFF

D gene: .
J gene: TRBJ1-3
V gene: TRBV10-3
clone size: few
CDR3 DNA: TGTGCCATCAGGGACAGTGCCTCTGGAAACACCATATATTTT
CDR3 protein: CAIRDSASGNTIYF